This T cell receptor (beta chain) is from a study of T cell repertoires in cytomegalovirus infection. For the study at large: Recently identified HLA-C-restricted CMV epitopes and well-studied HLA-B-restricted CMV epitopes were used by the study.

TCRdb itself ran the reads through MiXCR, one entry per CDR3 protein. This table has around 900,000 distinct CDR3 sequences, about a third appearing once. This CDR3 spans 15 amino acids. V lost 1 base and J lost 1, with 10 bases in between. Per the germline V gene, CDR1 is SGHVS and CDR2 is FQNEAQ. This clonotype came up a few times. Its target is not known. The chain is built from TRBV7-8 and TRBJ2-5; D is unclear. The sample here was cultured CD8+ T cells from PBMCs, taken from culture after CMV antigen stimulation. This receptor was taken from a human donor in good health (CMV status not recorded). Some clones in this sample may be carry-over from other donors' samples. CDR3 sequence (DNA): TGTGCCAGCAGCTTAGAGGGCGCCCCCCAAGAGACCCAGTACTTC. This encodes CASSLEGAPQETQYF. The complete variable domain, with remaining parts taken from reference TRBV7-8 and TRBJ2-5, reads GAGVSQSPRYKVAKRGQDVALRCDPISGHVSLFWYQQALGQGPEFLTYFQNEAQLDKSGLPSDRFFAERPEGSVSTLKIQRTQQEDSAVYLCASSLEGAPQETQYFGPGTRLLVL.